This TCR beta chain was retrieved from a study of T cells in Graves' hyperthyroidism and ophthalmopathy. RNA transcripts served as the template for amplifying TCR beta CDR3 regions. Initially, a first-round RT-PCR of the TCR CDR3 employed the HTBI primer set. TCRdb fed the multiplex PCR reads into MiXCR, producing one record per CDR3 protein. The sample has fewer than 550,000 distinct CDR3 sequences, 15% to 19% seen once. This clonotype was found many times. Graves' hyperthyroidism was deemed stable absent ophthalmopathy progression within 18 months. CDR3 size: 11 residues. From germline, CDR1 is SQVTM and CDR2 ANQGSEA. V was clipped by 7 bases and J by 5 bases, with 11 bases between them.

The TCR sequence derives from a young woman with Graves' hyperthyroidism. This chain links TRBV29-1 with TRBJ1-1; no reliable D call. The sequenced sample consisted of blood. Here the CDR3 reads CSGSSLTEAFF. The CDR3 nucleotides read TGCAGCGGGAGTTCTTTGACTGAAGCTTTCTTT.